This TCR beta chain was retrieved from a study of cytomegalovirus exposure and HLA in healthy donors. Whole-study results and caveats: Immune exposure data for these donors was limited to CMV serostatus. A later analysis by the authors found several of the most significant clusters apparently linked to common viral pathogens.

The PCR contained 60 Vbeta and 13 Jbeta primers. This table comes from immunoSEQ multiplex PCR, and its TCRdb copy is limited to in-frame clones, with some not included. This sample lists 150,000 to 200,000 clones; its ten largest clones have over 1%. As to this clone: The target antigen is unknown.

The CDR3 runs to 14 residues. Germline V gene lookup returns CDR1 ENHRY and CDR2 SYGVKD. Trimming left V 2 bases short and J 7 bases short, with 15 bases between. This chain connects TRBV10-3 to TRBJ2-7; D possibly corresponds to TRBD1 (5 bases). This sequence was found in a woman aged 60-70 years in good health and CMV-seronegative. What was sequenced was PBMCs. CDR3 region: CAISESLPQGEQYF. DNA for the CDR3: TGTGCCATCAGTGAGAGCCTCCCCCAGGGAGAGCAGTACTTC.